Listed below are T cell receptor beta chains from one sample, sequenced in a study of blood T cell repertoires in COVID-19. Assay: immunoSEQ multiplex PCR; the TCRdb copy retains only in-frame clones and omits some. The sample lists roughly 250,000 clones; roughly 88% were seen once. The sample comprised peripheral blood. The receptor source for this set is a woman in her forties who had recovered from COVID-19. The CDR3 runs from the conserved cysteine through the conserved F or W. The order of the fields is J gene, clone size, D gene, V gene, CDR3 DNA, CDR3 protein. D genes are given only for firm matches. Only part of the rows carry a size: once, few, many, or a class if the clone is expanded.

TRBJ2-1 | NA | TRBD2 | TRBV7-3 | TGTGCCAGCAGCTCTCGGACTAGCGGGAGTCTTGGGAATGAGCAGTTCTTC | CASSSRTSGSLGNEQFF
TRBJ2-5 | NA | TRBD1 | TRBV28 | TGTGCCATCTTTAACAGGGGCCAAGAGACCCAGTACTTC | CAIFNRGQETQYF
TRBJ1-4 | NA | TRBD1 | TRBV5-1 | TGCGCCAGCAGCCTACTGACAGGGAATGAAAAACTGTTTTTT | CASSLLTGNEKLFF
TRBJ2-7 | NA | NA | TRBV21-1 | TGTGCCAGCAGCCTTTTGAGGATCTACGAGCAGTACTTC | CASSLLRIYEQYF
TRBJ2-2 | NA | NA | TRBV5-1 | TGCGCCAGCAGCGTGGAACGGGGAAACACCGGGGAGCTGTTTTTT | CASSVERGNTGELFF
TRBJ1-2 | NA | TRBD1 | TRBV7-2 | TGTGCCAGCAGCTTAAAGGGGGCGTATGGCTACACCTTC | CASSLKGAYGYTF
TRBJ2-3 | once | TRBD1 | TRBV19 | TGTGCCAGTAGTATAGATGCCCAGGACAGGGTCCCTAGCACAGATACGCAGTATTTT | CASSIDAQDRVPSTDTQYF
TRBJ1-2 | few | NA | TRBV6-2/TRBV6-3 | TGTGCCAGCAGTTATTTATCAGCTAACTATGGCTACACCTTC | CASSYLSANYGYTF
TRBJ2-7 | NA | TRBD2 | TRBV9 | TGTGCCAGCAGCGTAGGGCCGGGGGGCGAGCAGTACTTC | CASSVGPGGEQYF
TRBJ2-1 | NA | TRBD2 | TRBV11-3 | TGTGCCAGCAGCTTAGAGGGTAGCGGGAGGGATGAGCAGTTCTTC | CASSLEGSGRDEQFF
TRBJ2-5 | NA | NA | TRBV5-1 | TGCGCCAGCAGAGACCACGGGACTGTCTTCCAAGAGACCCAGTACTTC | CASRDHGTVFQETQYF
TRBJ1-2 | NA | NA | TRBV30 | TGTGCCTGGAGTGTCGGGACACTCCATGGCTACACCTTC | CAWSVGTLHGYTF
TRBJ2-1 | NA | NA | TRBV19 | TGTGCCAGTAGTTCCTCCCGGGGGACTGGTGAGCAGTTCTTC | CASSSSRGTGEQFF
TRBJ2-5 | NA | TRBD1 | TRBV9 | TGTGCCAGCAGCGTGGGACAGGGAGAGACCCAGTACTTC | CASSVGQGETQYF
TRBJ1-3 | NA | NA | TRBV5-1 | TGCGCCAGCAGCTTGGAGGGGGACACCATATATTTT | CASSLEGDTIYF
TRBJ1-6 | NA | NA | TRBV27 | TGTGCCAGCAGTTTCGGTGATTCACCCCTCCACTTT | CASSFGDSPLHF
TRBJ2-7 | once | TRBD2 | TRBV7-2 | TGTGCCAGCAGCCATTCCCGACTAGCGGGTTCCTACGAGCAGTACTTC | CASSHSRLAGSYEQYF
TRBJ1-1 | NA | NA | TRBV7-2 | TGTGCCAGCAGCTCTTTACGGGACACTGAAGCTTTCTTT | CASSSLRDTEAFF
TRBJ1-1 | few | NA | TRBV30 | TGTGCCTGGAGTGTACGATCCTGGCAGAACACTGAAGCTTTCTTT | CAWSVRSWQNTEAFF
TRBJ1-5 | NA | NA | TRBV19 | TGTGCCAGTAGTATGTTCGGGAGCAATCAGCCCCAGCATTTT | CASSMFGSNQPQHF
TRBJ2-7 | NA | NA | TRBV15 | TGTGCCACCAGCAGAGATTATACCCAGGGCGAGCAGTACTTC | CATSRDYTQGEQYF
TRBJ1-4 | many | NA | TRBV5-6 | TGTGCCAGCAGCTTGTCAAGGAACAGGGCTTTGGCAACTAATGAAAAACTGTTTTTT | CASSLSRNRALATNEKLFF
TRBJ2-1 | NA | NA | TRBV24-1 | TGTGCCACCAGTGATCCCTTAGGGGGGGGCTCCTACAATGAGCAGTTCTTC | CATSDPLGGGSYNEQFF
TRBJ2-2 | NA | NA | TRBV30 | TGTGCCTGGAGTCCAACATACACCGGGGAGCTGTTTTTT | CAWSPTYTGELFF
TRBJ1-3 | NA | NA | TRBV12-5 | TGTGCTAGTGGACTCTGCTCCCACAGGCCTTTCTCTGGAAACACCATATATTTT | CASGLCSHRPFSGNTIYF
TRBJ1-6 | NA | NA | TRBV5-8 | TGTGCCAGCAGCTTGCAGGGCCATCATAATTCACCCCTCCACTTT | CASSLQGHHNSPLHF
TRBJ2-5 | NA | NA | TRBV19 | TGTGCCAGTAGTATAACTGGGTCAGGCCTAGAGACCCAGTACTTC | CASSITGSGLETQYF
TRBJ1-2 | NA | TRBD1 | TRBV7-2 | TGTGCCAGCGGGTCCGGGACAGGGGGTCTGACTAACTATGGCTACACCTTC | CASGSGTGGLTNYGYTF
TRBJ2-2 | NA | TRBD1 | TRBV25-1 | TGTGCCAGCAAGCCTGGGCAGGGGGACACCGGGGAGCTGTTTTTT | CASKPGQGDTGELFF
TRBJ1-6 | NA | NA | TRBV5-1 | TGCGCCAGCAGCCCTGGAGGCAGGGGCGCCAGCTCCTATAATTCACCCCTCCACTTT | CASSPGGRGASSYNSPLHF
TRBJ2-3 | NA | TRBD2 | TRBV9 | TGTGCCAGCAGCTTCTCGACTAGCGGGATCACAGATACGCAGTATTTT | CASSFSTSGITDTQYF
TRBJ1-1 | once | NA | TRBV18 | TGTGCCAGCTCACCACCGGAGTCGATGAACACTGAAGCTTTCTTT | CASSPPESMNTEAFF
TRBJ2-1 | NA | TRBD2 | TRBV6-2/TRBV6-3 | TGTGCCAGCAGCCCACTCCCCGCGGGGGGCCCCTACAATGAGCAGTTCTTC | CASSPLPAGGPYNEQFF
TRBJ1-6 | few | NA | TRBV7-2 | TGTGCCAGCAGCTTAGGTGCCAGGGGATCACCCCTCCACTTT | CASSLGARGSPLHF
TRBJ1-1 | NA | NA | TRBV5-5 | TGTGCCAGCAGCTCTTACAGAAAGAACACTGAAGCTTTCTTT | CASSSYRKNTEAFF
TRBJ1-1 | NA | NA | TRBV9 | TGTGCCAGCAGCGTAGCCGGGGTAGGCACTGAAGCTTTCTTT | CASSVAGVGTEAFF
TRBJ2-7 | NA | NA | TRBV30 | TGTGCCTGGGGGCGCCTCTACGAGCAGTACTTC | CAWGRLYEQYF
TRBJ2-1 | NA | TRBD2 | TRBV5-5 | TGTGCCAGCAGCTTGGGCCCAGCGGGAGTGGGTGAGCAGTTCTTC | CASSLGPAGVGEQFF
TRBJ1-4 | NA | TRBD1 | TRBV27 | TGTGCCAGCAGTGACAGGGGGAGACGGGTTGAAAAACTGTTTTTT | CASSDRGRRVEKLFF
TRBJ1-6 | NA | NA | TRBV2 | TGTGCCAGCAACCGGCTAGGCAGAGAATCTAATTCACCCCTCCACTTT | CASNRLGRESNSPLHF
TRBJ1-1 | NA | TRBD1 | TRBV7-9 | TGTGCCAGCAGCGCAACAGGGGTTACTGAAGCTTTCTTT | CASSATGVTEAFF
TRBJ1-5 | NA | NA | TRBV28 | TGTGCCAGCAGCCTATGGGGGGGCGATCAGCCCCAGCATTTT | CASSLWGGDQPQHF
TRBJ2-1 | NA | NA | TRBV7-3 | TGTGCCAGCAGCTTGGTTTCTGTGGAGGGCAATGAGCAGTTCTTC | CASSLVSVEGNEQFF
TRBJ2-7 | NA | TRBD2 | TRBV15 | TGTGCCACCAGCGGAGGACTAGCGGGTAGCTACGAGCAGTACTTC | CATSGGLAGSYEQYF
TRBJ2-1 | once | TRBD2 | TRBV11-2 | TGTGCCAGCAGGACCGGGACTAGCGGGAGTGGAAATGAGCAGTTCTTC | CASRTGTSGSGNEQFF
TRBJ2-6 | NA | TRBD2 | TRBV18 | TGTGCCAGCTCACCGGCTGCCTTCGGACTAGCGGGAGTAAGGGGGGCCAACGTCCTGACTTTC | CASSPAAFGLAGVRGANVLTF
TRBJ1-2 | NA | NA | TRBV28 | TGTGCCAGCAGGATGACAGGCCCGAATGGCTACACCTTC | CASRMTGPNGYTF
TRBJ2-2 | NA | TRBD2 | TRBV5-1 | TGCGCCAGCAGCTTGATCTCGGGAGGGAACACCGGGGAGCTGTTTTTT | CASSLISGGNTGELFF
TRBJ1-2 | NA | TRBD1 | TRBV5-3 | TGTGCCAGAAGCCCGACCCACAGGGGACTTAACTATGGCTACACCTTC | CARSPTHRGLNYGYTF
TRBJ2-4 | NA | NA | TRBV13 | TGTGCCAGCAGCCCGAAAGGGGTCCTCGGTGCCATTCAGTACTTC | CASSPKGVLGAIQYF